This T cell receptor (beta chain) was identified during a study of response to subunit inactivated influenza vaccine. MiXCR, applied by TCRdb to the RT-PCR reads, yields one record per CDR3 protein. Of about 570,000 distinct CDR3 sequences in the sample, about 11% are singletons; the top ten hold around 10%. This CDR3 has 15 residues. With 3 bases removed from V and 0 bases from J, the gap between germline ends came to 9 bases. In addition, the sample was reused for a study of T cells expressing NK-cell markers. That study reports: 5'RACE template switching built TCR beta cDNA with unique molecular identifiers. Sequencing of TCR beta repertoires drew on sorted CD3+CD56+NKG2C+, CD3+CD56+NKG2C- and CD3+CD56-NKG2C+ T cells. The study sequenced eight donors, seven HCMV-seropositive and one seronegative. Sorting in several experiments was restricted by an anti-gamma-delta TCR antibody to alpha-beta TCR T cells. The CD3+CD56-NKG2C+ fraction of a handful of donors was also led by these clonotypes.

V and J are TRBV12-3 or TRBV12-4 and TRBJ1-3; possible D gene TRBD1, 6 bases. The sample in question was PBMCs from blood, obtained on the day of vaccination. The receptor was derived from a man aged 50 to 60 who received an inactivated influenza vaccine. CDR3 coding DNA: TGTGCCAGCAGTTTCCCAGGGGACTCTGGAAACACCATATATTTT. Translation: CASSFPGDSGNTIYF.